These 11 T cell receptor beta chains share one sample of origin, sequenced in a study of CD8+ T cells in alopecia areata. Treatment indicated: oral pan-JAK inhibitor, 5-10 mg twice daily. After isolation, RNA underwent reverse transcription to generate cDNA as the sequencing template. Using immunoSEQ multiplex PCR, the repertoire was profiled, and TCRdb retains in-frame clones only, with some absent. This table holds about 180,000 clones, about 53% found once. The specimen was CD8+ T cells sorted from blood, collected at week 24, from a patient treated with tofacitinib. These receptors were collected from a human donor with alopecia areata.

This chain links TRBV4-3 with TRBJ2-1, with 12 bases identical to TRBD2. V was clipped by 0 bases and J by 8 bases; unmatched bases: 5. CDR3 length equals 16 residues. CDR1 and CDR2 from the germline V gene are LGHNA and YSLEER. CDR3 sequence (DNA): TGCGCCAGCAGCCAAGAGGCTAGCGGGGGGGCATATGAGCAGTTCTTC. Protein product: CASSQEASGGAYEQFF.

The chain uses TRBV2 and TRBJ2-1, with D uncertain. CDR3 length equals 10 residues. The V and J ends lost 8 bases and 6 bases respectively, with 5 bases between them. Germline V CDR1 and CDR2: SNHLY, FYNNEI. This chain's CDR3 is CASVRNEQFF. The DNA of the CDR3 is TGTGCCAGCGTCCGCAATGAGCAGTTCTTC.

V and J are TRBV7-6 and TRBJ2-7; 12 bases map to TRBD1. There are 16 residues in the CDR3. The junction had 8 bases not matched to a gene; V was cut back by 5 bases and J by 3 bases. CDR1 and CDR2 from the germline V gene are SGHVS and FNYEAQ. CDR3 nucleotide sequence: TGTGCCAGCAGCCCCGTCGGGACAGGGGGCGTCTACGAGCAGTACTTC. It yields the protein CASSPVGTGGVYEQYF.

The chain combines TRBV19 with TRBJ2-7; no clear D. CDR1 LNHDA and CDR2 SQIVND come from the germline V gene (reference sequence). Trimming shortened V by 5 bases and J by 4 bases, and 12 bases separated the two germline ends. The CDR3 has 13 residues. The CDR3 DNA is TGTGCCAGTAGTCCGACGTCCCTTTACGAGCAGTACTTC. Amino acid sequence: CASSPTSLYEQYF.

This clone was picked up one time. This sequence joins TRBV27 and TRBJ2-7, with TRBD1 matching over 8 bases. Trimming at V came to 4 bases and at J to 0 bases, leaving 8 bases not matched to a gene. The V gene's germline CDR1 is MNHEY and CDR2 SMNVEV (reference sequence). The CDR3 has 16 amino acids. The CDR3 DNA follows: TGTGCCAGCAGTTCCTCGACAGGGGAGTTCTCCTACGAGCAGTACTTC. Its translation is CASSSSTGEFSYEQYF.

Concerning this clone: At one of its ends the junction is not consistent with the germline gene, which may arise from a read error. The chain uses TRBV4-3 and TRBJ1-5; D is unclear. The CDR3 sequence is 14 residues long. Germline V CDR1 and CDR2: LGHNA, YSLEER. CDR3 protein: CASSQDEGSITQIF. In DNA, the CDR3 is TGCGCCAGCAGCCAAGATGAGGGATCAATTACACAGATTTTT.

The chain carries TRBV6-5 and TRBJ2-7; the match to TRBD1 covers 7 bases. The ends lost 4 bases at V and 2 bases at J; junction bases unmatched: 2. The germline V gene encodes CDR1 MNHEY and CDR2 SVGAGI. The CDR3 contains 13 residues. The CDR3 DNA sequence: TGTGCCAGCAGTTTGGGACAGCCCTACGAGCAGTACTTC. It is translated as CASSLGQPYEQYF.

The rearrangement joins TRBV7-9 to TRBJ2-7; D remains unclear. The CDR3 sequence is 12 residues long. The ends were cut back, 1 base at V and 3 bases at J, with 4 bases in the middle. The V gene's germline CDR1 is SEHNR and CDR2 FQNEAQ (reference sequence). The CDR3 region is CASSLVDYEQYF. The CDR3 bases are TGTGCCAGCAGCTTAGTGGACTACGAGCAGTACTTC.

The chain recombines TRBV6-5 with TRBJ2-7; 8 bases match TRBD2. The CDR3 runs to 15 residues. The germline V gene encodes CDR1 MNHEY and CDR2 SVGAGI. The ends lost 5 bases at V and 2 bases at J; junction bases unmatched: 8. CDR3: CASSPLTSGTYEQYF. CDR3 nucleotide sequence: TGTGCCAGCAGTCCCTTAACTAGCGGAACCTACGAGCAGTACTTC.

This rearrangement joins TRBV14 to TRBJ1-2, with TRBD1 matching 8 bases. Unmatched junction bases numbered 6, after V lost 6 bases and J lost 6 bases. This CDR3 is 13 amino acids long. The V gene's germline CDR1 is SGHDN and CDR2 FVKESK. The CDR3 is CASRRGQDNGYTF. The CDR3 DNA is TGTGCCAGCAGGCGGGGACAGGATAATGGCTACACCTTC.

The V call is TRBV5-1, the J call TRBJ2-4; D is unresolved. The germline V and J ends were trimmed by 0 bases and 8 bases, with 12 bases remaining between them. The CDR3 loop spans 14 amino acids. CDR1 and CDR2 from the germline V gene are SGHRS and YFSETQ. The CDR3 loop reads CASSLVVGGDIQYF. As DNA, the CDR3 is TGCGCCAGCAGCTTGGTAGTGGGTGGGGACATTCAGTACTTC.